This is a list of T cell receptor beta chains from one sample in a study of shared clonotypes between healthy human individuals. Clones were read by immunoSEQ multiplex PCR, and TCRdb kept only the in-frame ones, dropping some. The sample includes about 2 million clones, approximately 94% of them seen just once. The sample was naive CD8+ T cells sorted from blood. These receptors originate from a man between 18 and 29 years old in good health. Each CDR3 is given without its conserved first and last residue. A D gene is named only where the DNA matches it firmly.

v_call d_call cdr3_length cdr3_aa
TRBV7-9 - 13 ASSLLPTSQETQY
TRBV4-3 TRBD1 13 ASSQDGTGYNEQF
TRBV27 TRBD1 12 ASSPGQGLREQY
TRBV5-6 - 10 ASSFGRTEAF
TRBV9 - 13 ASSGHGFSGPEAF
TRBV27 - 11 ASSFGAWETQY
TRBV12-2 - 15 ASRLAVLGLAKNIQY
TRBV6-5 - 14 ASSYSMGQAFYEQY
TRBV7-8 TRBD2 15 ASSSDGGAGGLNEQF
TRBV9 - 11 ASSVGGAGELF
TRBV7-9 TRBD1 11 ASSWTGDGELF
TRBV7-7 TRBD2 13 ASSLVSAGADTQY
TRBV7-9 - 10 ASSLGTGELF
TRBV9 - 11 ASSAYLGTEAF
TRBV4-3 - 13 ASSLSWMLGETQY
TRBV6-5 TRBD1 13 ASSSSGGSNQPQH
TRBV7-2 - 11 ASSLGGPYEQY
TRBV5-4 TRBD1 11 ASSPRDSGEQF
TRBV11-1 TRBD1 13 ASSSRGTVQETQY
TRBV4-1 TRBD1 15 ASSQDIGTGGQETQY
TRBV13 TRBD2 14 ASSSWTSGGTDTQY
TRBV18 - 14 ASSPPVGAPSYEQY